This record concerns one T cell receptor (beta chain) sequence. TCRdb's copy holds only in-frame clones and misses some; the assay was immunoSEQ multiplex PCR. The data hold around 25,000 clones, with around 85% observed a single time. The data were taken from a study of PD-L1 blockade in urothelial cancer. Study information: Specimens of blood held a median count of approximately 150,000 T cells.

The CDR3 consists of 17 residues. Germline V gene data show CDR1 as SGDLS and CDR2 as YYNGEE. V shed 4 bases, J shed 10 bases, and the junction held 17 bases outside the gene matches. Specimen: PBMCs, collected around atezolizumab (anti-PD-L1) treatment. This chain links TRBV9 with TRBJ2-1; 10 bases are a match to TRBD1. The sequence was collected from a man in his forties or fifties with urothelial cancer. Written as DNA, the CDR3 is TGTGCCAGCAGCTTCCTTACTCCGGGACAGGGGTTAGGGGAGCAGTTCTTC. It is translated as CASSFLTPGQGLGEQFF.